These 30 T cell receptor beta chains came from one sample sequenced in a study of spatial heterogeneity in lung cancer. A single record per CDR3 protein comes from TCRdb applying MiXCR to the 5' RACE reads. The table lists about 85,000 distinct CDR3 sequences, under 25% of them singletons. Time point in this sample: sample taken at primary tumor resection. Tumor, nontumor lung or frozen PBMC supplied whole RNA, sequenced without sorting. The sample in question was PBMCs, obtained at surgery. These receptors were taken from a male donor with early-stage non-small cell lung cancer.

The chain joins TRBV6-2 or TRBV6-3 to TRBJ1-1; D gene unclear. The CDR3 consists of 14 residues. Deletions cut 7 bases from V and 1 base from J, with 13 bases between. Germline assignment: CDR1 MNHEY and CDR2 SVGEGT. The CDR3 protein is CASTNRVPNTEAFF. CDR3 coding DNA: TGTGCCAGCACAAACCGGGTCCCGAACACTGAAGCTTTCTTT.

The rearrangement joins TRBV12-3 or TRBV12-4 to TRBJ2-7; D tentatively fits TRBD1 or TRBD2 (7 bases each). The CDR3 has 13 residues. The ends were cut back, 5 bases at V and 5 bases at J, with 13 bases in the middle. CDR3 in amino acids: CASSVTGRDEQYF. CDR3 coding DNA: TGTGCCAGCAGTGTGACAGGGAGGGACGAGCAGTACTTC.

This clonotype has at least ten counts. V and J are TRBV27 and TRBJ1-6, with D tentatively TRBD1 (5 bases). The germline gives CDR1 MNHEY, CDR2 SMNVEV (reference sequence). Between the trimmed V and J ends, which lost 2 bases and 7 bases, there was a span of 6 bases. The CDR3 length is 13 residues. The CDR3 loop is CASSLAGNSPLHF. In DNA form, the CDR3 reads TGTGCCAGCAGTTTAGCAGGGAATTCACCCCTCCACTTT.

The CDR3 nucleotides read TGTGCCACCGAGGGGGGGTCCACAGATACGCAGTATTTT. Translating gives CATEGGSTDTQYF. This chain connects TRBV24-1 to TRBJ2-3; weak D call: TRBD2 (7 bases). V was cut by 9 bases and J by 2 bases, with 11 bases left in between. Per the germline V gene, CDR1 is KGHDR and CDR2 is SFDVKD. This CDR3 spans 13 amino acids.

This clonotype has more than one count but fewer than ten. The chain carries TRBV20-1 and TRBJ2-5; 7 positions match TRBD2. The CDR3 length is 12 residues. Germline loops: CDR1 DFQATT, CDR2 SNEGSKA (reference sequence). Trimming cost V 1 base and J 8 bases; bases outside gene matches: 4. The CDR3 DNA sequence: TGCAGTGCTAGAGGGTCTAGCGGTACCCAGTACTTC. Translation: CSARGSSGTQYF.

This clonotype was picked up many times. V and J are TRBV25-1 and TRBJ1-4; TRBD1 aligns across 7 bases. The length of the CDR3 is 16 residues. Trimming cost V 1 base and J 0 bases; bases outside gene matches: 2. Germline-derived CDR1 and CDR2 are MGHDK and SYGVNS. The CDR3 spells CASSEWTGPTNEKLFF. The CDR3 DNA reads TGTGCCAGCAGTGAATGGACAGGACCAACTAATGAAAAACTGTTTTTT.

The CDR3 coding sequence is TGTGCCAGCAGTCCCGCGGGACAGGGGGCTGGTGAAGCTTTCTTT. This gives the protein CASSPAGQGAGEAFF. V and J are TRBV12-3 or TRBV12-4 and TRBJ1-1, with TRBD1 matching 12 bases. This CDR3 spans 15 amino acids. J gave up 7 bases and V 5 bases, and 8 bases lay outside the gene matches.

This clonotype was counted a few times. This rearrangement joins TRBV28 to TRBJ2-5; possibly TRBD1 for D (5 bases). Germline V CDR1 and CDR2: MDHEN, SYDVKM. V was trimmed by 1 base and J by 2 bases, leaving 11 bases between them. The CDR3 spans 15 residues. For the CDR3, the DNA is TGTGCCAGCAGTTTATCTACAGGAGCTCAAGAGACCCAGTACTTC. Translating it yields CASSLSTGAQETQYF.

This clonotype was observed many times. The rearrangement joins TRBV28 to TRBJ2-7; 14 positions match TRBD2. Per germline, CDR1 MDHEN and CDR2 SYDVKM. Unmatched junction bases numbered 3, after V lost 6 bases and J lost 5 bases. This CDR3 has 14 amino acids. The CDR3, as DNA: TGTGCCAGCAGGTTGGGACTAGCGGGAGACGAGCAGTACTTC. Its protein product is CASRLGLAGDEQYF.

This clonotype was seen ten or more times. This chain's CDR3 is CSVAGQGTEAFF. The CDR3, as DNA: TGCAGCGTGGCAGGTCAAGGGACTGAAGCTTTCTTT. The genes are TRBV29-1 and TRBJ1-1; unclear D gene. This CDR3 comprises 12 residues. Germline CDR1 and CDR2: SQVTM and ANQGSEA. Trimming pared 6 bases from V and 5 bases from J, leaving 13 bases between.

This clonotype has ten or more counts. V usage is TRBV6-5 and J usage is TRBJ1-2; 10 bases are shared with TRBD1. The CDR3 sequence is 17 residues long. Germline CDR1 is MNHEY and CDR2 is SVGAGI. V shed 0 bases and J 4 bases; nucleotides not matched to a gene: 8. The CDR3 nucleotides are TGTGCCAGCAGTTACTCCGGGACAGGGGTTGTTGGCTATGGCTACACCTTC. Its translation: CASSYSGTGVVGYGYTF.

This clonotype was counted between two and nine times. The chain uses TRBV12-3 or TRBV12-4 and TRBJ2-3, with D perhaps TRBD2 (6 bases). CDR3 length: 14 amino acids. V shed 5 bases and J shed 9 bases, with 18 bases lying between them. Here the CDR3 reads CASSPGVSGVTQYF. CDR3 DNA: TGTGCCAGCAGTCCCGGAGTTAGCGGAGTCACGCAGTATTTT.

This clonotype has a handful of counts. The V call is TRBV18, the J call TRBJ1-5; D perhaps matches TRBD1 (6 bases). There are 16 residues in the CDR3. CDR1 is KGHSH and CDR2 is LQKENI in the germline V gene. The germline V and J ends were trimmed by 0 bases and 7 bases, with 16 bases remaining between them. As DNA, the CDR3 is TGTGCCAGCTCACCACCGGGACACGAGGCGGTGCAGCCCCAGCATTTT. Amino acids: CASSPPGHEAVQPQHF.

This clonotype was detected only a few times. The rearrangement links TRBV27 to TRBJ2-7; 13 bases map to TRBD2. CDR1 and CDR2 from the germline V gene are MNHEY and SMNVEV (reference sequence). The CDR3 contains 15 residues. With V trimmed by 6 bases and J by 0 bases, 2 bases remained unmatched. As DNA, the CDR3 is TGTGCCAGCAGGGGACTAGCGGGATACTCCTACGAGCAGTACTTC. This encodes CASRGLAGYSYEQYF.

This clonotype came up a few times. This rearrangement joins TRBV15 to TRBJ2-7; no firm D call. Germline V lookup: CDR1 LNHNV, CDR2 YYDKDF (reference sequence). The CDR3 extends over 13 amino acids. V lost 3 bases and J 5 bases, leaving 11 bases between the germline ends. In DNA, the CDR3 is TGTGCCACCAGCAGGGGCGAAAAGAACGAGCAGTACTTC. Protein product: CATSRGEKNEQYF.

V usage is TRBV11-2 and J usage is TRBJ2-3; no clear D gene. CDR3 length equals 14 residues. In germline, CDR1 is SGHAT, CDR2 FQNNGV. The V and J ends lost 1 base and 5 bases respectively, with 10 bases between them. The CDR3 is CASSLVWLGDTQYF. The CDR3 nucleotides read TGTGCCAGCAGCTTAGTATGGTTGGGAGATACGCAGTATTTT.

This clonotype was counted ten times or more. This chain uses TRBV19 with TRBJ1-5; no definite D call. V lost 4 bases, J lost 1 base, and 14 bases lay in between. Germline CDR1 LNHDA, CDR2 SQIVND (reference sequence). The CDR3 is 16 residues long. The CDR3 is CASSTIRVLSNQPQHF. The CDR3 DNA follows: TGTGCCAGTAGTACCATACGGGTCTTGAGCAATCAGCCCCAGCATTTT.

This clonotype was seen a few times. This chain links TRBV19 with TRBJ2-7, with TRBD2 as a possible D gene (5 bases). In germline, CDR1 is LNHDA, CDR2 SQIVND (reference sequence). This CDR3 region has 14 residues. Trimming shortened V by 3 bases and J by 3 bases, and 12 bases separated the two germline ends. DNA of the CDR3: TGTGCCAGTAGTATTCGAGGGATGGGCTACGAGCAGTACTTC. Its translation: CASSIRGMGYEQYF. The entire variable domain, with the rest obtained from reference TRBV19 and TRBJ2-7, is as follows: DGGITQSPKYLFRKEGQNVTLSCEQNLNHDAMYWYRQDPGQGLRLIYYSQIVNDFQKGDIAEGYSVSREKKESFPLTVTSAQKNPTAFYLCASSIRGMGYEQYFGPGTRLTVT.

This clonotype was seen at least ten times. The chain uses TRBV15 and TRBJ1-1; D is uncertain. The germline CDR1 and CDR2 sequences are LNHNV and YYDKDF (reference sequence). CDR3 size: 16 residues. V shed 0 bases and J shed 0 bases, with 11 bases lying between them. CDR3 nucleotides: TGTGCCACCAGCAGAGAACGTGCAGCTATGAACACTGAAGCTTTCTTT. It yields the protein CATSRERAAMNTEAFF.

The chain links TRBV7-6 to TRBJ1-5; no clear D gene. The germline CDR1 and CDR2 sequences are SGHVS and FNYEAQ. V lost 0 bases, J lost 4 bases, and 10 bases lay in between. The CDR3 length is 15 residues. This CDR3 reads CASSLAPSLNQPQHF. Here the CDR3 DNA reads TGTGCCAGCAGCTTAGCCCCCTCACTTAATCAGCCCCAGCATTTT.

The gene calls are TRBV15 and TRBJ2-7; unclear D gene. Germline-derived CDR1 and CDR2 are LNHNV and YYDKDF (reference sequence). The germline V and J ends were trimmed by 0 bases and 2 bases, with 11 bases remaining between them. This CDR3 region has 15 residues. The chain's CDR3 is CATSRDRALTYEQYF. Written as DNA, the CDR3 is TGTGCCACCAGCAGAGATCGGGCCTTGACCTACGAGCAGTACTTC.

This clonotype was counted between two and nine times. The chain is built from TRBV5-5 and TRBJ2-2; D is ambiguous. V gave up 3 bases and J gave up 4 bases, with 4 bases separating them. Germline lookup yields CDR1 SGHKS and CDR2 YYEKEE (reference sequence). The CDR3 length is 12 residues. The CDR3 loop is CASSSVTGELFF. In DNA, the CDR3 is TGTGCCAGCAGCTCAGTCACCGGGGAGCTGTTTTTT.

This clonotype was counted at least ten times. This rearrangement joins TRBV28 to TRBJ2-5, with 9 bases identical to TRBD1. With V trimmed by 3 bases and J by 5 bases, 10 bases remained unmatched. Germline V lookup: CDR1 MDHEN, CDR2 SYDVKM. The CDR3 is made up of 16 amino acids. In DNA form, the CDR3 reads TGTGCCAGCAGTTTTGTACAGGGGGCTGGGAAGGAGACCCAGTACTTC. Translating it yields CASSFVQGAGKETQYF.

This chain connects TRBV5-1 to TRBJ1-2, with TRBD1 identical over 7 bases. The CDR3 runs 13 residues. The J segment lost 4 bases and the V segment lost 2 bases, leaving 2 bases of the junction unmatched. Germline loops: CDR1 SGHRS, CDR2 YFSETQ. DNA of the CDR3: TGCGCCAGCAGCTTTGAGGGGGCCTATGGCTACACCTTC. This codes for CASSFEGAYGYTF. Variable domain in full (rest from reference TRBV5-1 and TRBJ1-2): KAGVTQTPRYLIKTRGQQVTLSCSPISGHRSVSWYQQTPGQGLQFLFEYFSETQRNKGNFPGRFSGRQFSNSRSEMNVSTLELGDSALYLCASSFEGAYGYTFGSGTRLTVV.

This clonotype was observed a few times. This chain uses TRBV11-3 with TRBJ2-7; the D gene could be TRBD1 or TRBD2 (5 bases each). Trimming removed 5 bases from V and 6 bases from J, with 17 bases in between. Germline loops: CDR1 SGHNT, CDR2 YENEEA. The CDR3 runs to 14 residues. The CDR3 DNA reads as TGTGCCAGCAGCGTAATGGGGACCGCAGCCGAGCAGTACTTC. Protein sequence: CASSVMGTAAEQYF. Based on the CDR3 plus reference TRBV11-3 and TRBJ2-7, the full variable domain is EAGVVQSPRYKIIEKKQPVAFWCNPISGHNTLYWYLQNLGQGPELLIRYENEEAVDDSQLPKDRFSAERLKGVDSTLKIQPAELGDSAVYLCASSVMGTAAEQYFGPGTRLTVT.

This clonotype was detected only a few times. The V gene is TRBV6-2 or TRBV6-3, the J gene TRBJ1-1, with D possibly TRBD1 on 6 matching bases. The CDR3 contains 12 residues. Germline loops: CDR1 MNHEY, CDR2 SVGEGT. V lost 6 bases and J lost 7, with 12 bases in between. In DNA, the CDR3 is TGTGCCAGCAGGGAAACAGGGTTTGAAGCTTTCTTT. Encoded protein: CASRETGFEAFF.

The rearrangement joins TRBV2 to TRBJ1-4, with D uncertain. The V and J ends lost 8 bases and 0 bases respectively, with 7 bases between them. The CDR3 has 13 amino acids. Germline CDR1 reads SNHLY; CDR2 reads FYNNEI. The CDR3 here is CASEMATNEKLFF. For the CDR3, the DNA is TGTGCCAGCGAGATGGCAACTAATGAAAAACTGTTTTTT. The full variable domain, with the rest looked up from reference TRBV2 and TRBJ1-4, is EPEVTQTPSHQVTQMGQEVILRCVPISNHLYFYWYRQILGQKVEFLVSFYNNEISEKSEIFDDQFSVERPDGSNFTLKIRSTKLEDSAMYFCASEMATNEKLFFGSGTQLSVL.

This clonotype was seen only a few times. The chain carries TRBV7-8 and TRBJ2-7, with D perhaps TRBD2 (6 bases). This CDR3 has 15 amino acids. Deletions cut 1 base from V and 6 bases from J, with 16 bases between. CDR1 and CDR2 from the germline V gene are SGHVS and FQNEAQ. CDR3 sequence: CASSLVGGRTLEQYF. Written as DNA, the CDR3 is TGTGCCAGCAGCTTAGTGGGGGGAAGAACTCTCGAGCAGTACTTC.

This clonotype was observed a few times. This chain connects TRBV19 to TRBJ2-1; TRBD2 is a possible D gene (5 bases). Trimming left V 1 base short and J 3 bases short, with 19 bases between. CDR1 LNHDA and CDR2 SQIVND come from the germline V gene (reference sequence). The CDR3 covers 18 residues. The CDR3 sequence: CASSIVLGLGRGYNEQFF. The CDR3 DNA follows: TGTGCCAGTAGTATAGTTCTGGGTTTGGGTCGGGGCTACAATGAGCAGTTCTTC.

J is TRBJ2-7 and V is TRBV5-4; no definite D call. CDR3 length: 13 residues. The V gene's germline CDR1 is SGHNT and CDR2 YYREEE (reference sequence). V lost 0 bases, J lost 3 bases, and 7 bases lay in between. As DNA, the CDR3 is TGTGCCAGCAGCTTGGGGATAGGCTACGAGCAGTACTTC. Translation gives CASSLGIGYEQYF.